This TCR beta chain was found in a study of cytomegalovirus exposure and HLA in healthy donors. CDR1 MNHEY and CDR2 SMNVEV come from the germline V gene (reference sequence). CDR3 length: 14 residues. Germline trimming cut 6 bases from V and 0 bases from J; bases unmatched to any gene: 1. Study conclusions and caveats: It was likely that a cluster of highly shared sequence variants was a sequencing artifact. TCR beta chains numbering about 160 were designated cytomegalovirus-associated.

Remarks on this clone: Its specificity is not known.

The PCR ran on 60 Vbeta and 13 Jbeta primers. Clones were read by immunoSEQ multiplex PCR, and TCRdb kept only the in-frame ones, dropping some. This table has 180,000 or so clones, over 70% appearing once. The chain joins TRBV27 to TRBJ2-3; 9 bases align to TRBD2. Source material: PBMCs. The sequence was collected from a woman in her sixties or seventies in good health and CMV-seropositive. The CDR3 spells CASRGLASTDTQYF. The CDR3, as DNA: TGTGCCAGCAGGGGACTAGCCAGCACAGATACGCAGTATTTT.